The rows below give T cell receptor beta chains drawn from one sample of a study of shared clonotypes between healthy human individuals. TCRdb's table, derived via immunoSEQ multiplex PCR, lists solely in-frame clones and lacks some. The sample yields fewer than 700,000 clones, around 78% seen once. Source material: PBMCs. The receptor set was obtained from a middle-aged woman in good health. Some clones in this sample may be carry-over from other donors' samples. CDR3s include the opening cysteine and the closing phenylalanine or tryptophan. The D gene is left open where the match is weak. Some rows mark clone size as missing; the rest say once, few, many or name a class of expanded clone.

>.|12|.|TRBJ1-1|TRBV2
CASATGSTEAFF
TGTGCCAGCGCTACAGGGAGCACTGAAGCTTTCTTT
>.|14|once|TRBJ2-7|TRBV7-9
CASSPQTGTYEQYF
TGTGCCAGCAGCCCCCAGACAGGTACCTACGAGCAGTACTTC
>.|13|.|TRBJ2-7|TRBV5-1
CASSLGLGGEQYF
TGCGCCAGCAGCTTGGGACTAGGCGGGGAGCAGTACTTC
>.|15|once|TRBJ1-1|TRBV19
CASTSLGQGSTEAFF
TGTGCCAGTACCAGTCTGGGGCAGGGGAGCACTGAAGCTTTCTTT
>.|12|.|TRBJ2-2|TRBV7-6
CASSLASGELFF
TGTGCCAGCAGCTTAGCGTCCGGGGAGCTGTTTTTT
>.|14|.|TRBJ2-1|TRBV7-2
CASSLHGTFDEQFF
TGTGCCAGCAGCCTTCACGGTACGTTCGATGAGCAGTTCTTC
>TRBD2|16|.|TRBJ2-5|TRBV6-1
CASSEETSGKGETQYF
TGTGCCAGCAGTGAAGAAACTAGCGGGAAAGGAGAGACCCAGTACTTC
>.|13|.|TRBJ2-1|TRBV10-3
CAISVGRGEEQFF
TGTGCCATCAGTGTAGGCAGGGGTGAGGAGCAGTTCTTC
>TRBD2|21|.|TRBJ2-1|TRBV23-1
CASSQPGLAGGESGPYNEQFF
TGCGCCAGCAGTCAACCTGGACTAGCGGGAGGCGAGTCGGGACCATACAATGAGCAGTTCTTC
>TRBD1|16|few|TRBJ1-1|TRBV4-1
CASSQSPTGWNTEAFF
TGCGCCAGCAGCCAATCGCCGACAGGGTGGAACACTGAAGCTTTCTTT
>TRBD2|17|.|TRBJ2-3|TRBV7-2
CASSLLAAGGPQDTQYF
TGTGCCAGCAGCTTATTGGCGGCGGGAGGGCCCCAAGATACGCAGTATTTT
>.|15|few|TRBJ1-5|TRBV27
CASSLTQGLGQPQHF
TGTGCCAGCAGTTTAACGCAGGGGCTAGGACAGCCCCAGCATTTT
>.|15|.|TRBJ2-7|TRBV7-6
CASSSLPGPAYEQYF
TGTGCCAGCAGCTCCCTACCCGGTCCAGCCTACGAGCAGTACTTC
>TRBD1|16|.|TRBJ2-7|TRBV9
CASSPRQGLSPYEQYF
TGTGCCAGCAGCCCACGACAGGGTTTGTCCCCTTACGAGCAGTACTTC
>TRBD1|13|few|TRBJ2-7|TRBV28
CASSGGQFYEQYF
TGTGCCAGCAGTGGGGGACAGTTCTACGAGCAGTACTTC
>.|15|.|TRBJ1-1|TRBV18
CASSPSQGANTEAFF
TGTGCCAGCTCACCTTCACAGGGAGCGAACACTGAAGCTTTCTTT
>.|13|.|TRBJ1-1|TRBV30
CAWSGQSDTEAFF
TGTGCCTGGAGCGGACAGTCGGACACTGAAGCTTTCTTT
>TRBD2|16|.|TRBJ2-1|TRBV27
CASKTVAGGSYNEQFF
TGTGCCAGCAAGACAGTCGCGGGAGGAAGTTACAATGAGCAGTTCTTC
>TRBD2|16|.|TRBJ2-3|TRBV7-9
CASSNSGRASIGTQYF
TGTGCCAGCAGCAATAGCGGGAGGGCCTCTATAGGTACGCAGTATTTT
>.|14|.|TRBJ2-5|TRBV5-8
CASSFGTNQETQYF
TGTGCCAGCAGCTTTGGGACAAACCAAGAGACCCAGTACTTC
>.|13|.|TRBJ2-5|TRBV5-6
CASSLVAQETQYF
TGTGCCAGCAGCTTGGTCGCCCAAGAGACCCAGTACTTC
>TRBD2|15|few|TRBJ2-4|TRBV6-5
CASSSPTSGKNIQYF
TGTGCCAGCAGCTCCCCGACTAGCGGCAAAAACATTCAGTACTTC
>TRBD2|13|few|TRBJ2-7|TRBV2
CASATSGLYEQYF
TGTGCCAGTGCGACTAGCGGGCTGTACGAGCAGTACTTC
>.|14|.|TRBJ1-5|TRBV11-2
CASSLGPQNQPQHF
TGTGCCAGCAGCTTAGGGCCGCAAAATCAGCCCCAGCATTTT
>TRBD1|14|.|TRBJ2-1|TRBV18
CASSPERGLDEQFF
TGTGCCAGCTCCCCGGAGAGGGGGCTCGATGAGCAGTTCTTC
>TRBD1|15|.|TRBJ2-2|TRBV5-1
CASSADRVGTGELFF
TGCGCCAGCAGCGCGGACAGGGTTGGCACCGGGGAGCTGTTTTTT